A selection of T cell receptor beta chains follows, all from one sample in a study of CD8 T cells in ankylosing spondylitis. TCRdb passed the 5' RACE reads through MiXCR, listing each CDR3 protein once. The sample has 36,000 or so distinct CDR3 sequences, about an eighth seen once; the top ten hold less than 40%. Sequenced sample: synovial fluid, either unsorted or a sorted T cell fraction (not recorded which). These receptors were obtained from a male donor with ankylosing spondylitis. Each CDR3 is given with its conserved first and last residue. The order of the fields is CDR3 DNA, CDR3 protein, D gene, clone size, V gene, J gene, CDR3 length. The D gene is left open where the match is weak. Expanded clones get a size class; other rows say once, few or many, or leave the size out.

cdr3_nt: TGCGCCAGCAGCCAAGTCACAGGCTCTGGGGCCAACGTCCTGACTTTC; cdr3_aa: CASSQVTGSGANVLTF; d_call: -; clone_size: -; v_call: TRBV4-3; j_call: TRBJ2-6; cdr3_length: 16
cdr3_nt: TGTGCCAGCAGCGGCTTAAGATACTCCGAGCAGTACTTC; cdr3_aa: CASSGLRYSEQYF; d_call: -; clone_size: many; v_call: TRBV7-8; j_call: TRBJ2-7; cdr3_length: 13
cdr3_nt: TGCGCCAGCAGCCCTACATCGGACAGCTATGGCTACACCTTC; cdr3_aa: CASSPTSDSYGYTF; d_call: -; clone_size: few; v_call: TRBV4-3; j_call: TRBJ1-2; cdr3_length: 14
cdr3_nt: TGCGCCAGCAGCCAAGGGACAGTCGGGAACACTGAAGCTTTCTTT; cdr3_aa: CASSQGTVGNTEAFF; d_call: -; clone_size: few; v_call: TRBV4-1; j_call: TRBJ1-1; cdr3_length: 15
cdr3_nt: TGTGCCACCAGCAGAGATAACAGGGTGAGCGGAAAACTGTTTTTT; cdr3_aa: CATSRDNRVSGKLFF; d_call: -; clone_size: few; v_call: TRBV15; j_call: TRBJ1-4; cdr3_length: 15
cdr3_nt: TGCGCCAGCAGCCAAGATTCAATGGCAGAAATGAACACCGGGGAGCTGTTTTTT; cdr3_aa: CASSQDSMAEMNTGELFF; d_call: -; clone_size: few; v_call: TRBV4-3; j_call: TRBJ2-2; cdr3_length: 18
cdr3_nt: TGCGCCAGCAGCCAAGACCCAGCAGGGGGCCCCTACGAGCAGTACTTC; cdr3_aa: CASSQDPAGGPYEQYF; d_call: TRBD1; clone_size: medium-sized; v_call: TRBV4-3; j_call: TRBJ2-7; cdr3_length: 16
cdr3_nt: TGTGCCAGCAGTTTTATCGCCTACGAGCAGTACTTC; cdr3_aa: CASSFIAYEQYF; d_call: -; clone_size: -; v_call: TRBV28; j_call: TRBJ2-7; cdr3_length: 12
cdr3_nt: TGTGCCAGCACCTTGGGGACGCCAAACAATGAGCAGTTCTTC; cdr3_aa: CASTLGTPNNEQFF; d_call: -; clone_size: many; v_call: TRBV27; j_call: TRBJ2-1; cdr3_length: 14
cdr3_nt: TGTGCCATCAGTGGGCCTAGAGTACTAGCGGCGGTTAGGGCTTACAATGAGCAGTTCTTC; cdr3_aa: CAISGPRVLAAVRAYNEQFF; d_call: TRBD2; clone_size: many; v_call: TRBV10-3; j_call: TRBJ2-1; cdr3_length: 20
cdr3_nt: TGTGCCAGCAGCTTAGTTCTGTGGCGGGAGCTGTTTTTT; cdr3_aa: CASSLVLWRELFF; d_call: -; clone_size: -; v_call: TRBV7-2; j_call: TRBJ2-2; cdr3_length: 13
cdr3_nt: TGTGCCAGTAGTATAGTGGCCAGGGCTATTGAAGCTTTCTTT; cdr3_aa: CASSIVARAIEAFF; d_call: -; clone_size: many; v_call: TRBV19; j_call: TRBJ1-1; cdr3_length: 14
cdr3_nt: TGTGCCAGCAGCGTAGTTAGCGGAGGGGTAGATACGCAGTATTTT; cdr3_aa: CASSVVSGGVDTQYF; d_call: -; clone_size: many; v_call: TRBV9; j_call: TRBJ2-3; cdr3_length: 15
cdr3_nt: TGTGCCAGCAGCTCAAGAATTACAGGGATCTACGAGCAGTACTTC; cdr3_aa: CASSSRITGIYEQYF; d_call: -; clone_size: -; v_call: TRBV6-1; j_call: TRBJ2-7; cdr3_length: 15
cdr3_nt: TGTGCCAGCAGTTACTCGTCCGACGCCTATGAAAAACTGTTTTTT; cdr3_aa: CASSYSSDAYEKLFF; d_call: -; clone_size: once; v_call: TRBV6-2/TRBV6-3; j_call: TRBJ1-4; cdr3_length: 15
cdr3_nt: TGCGCCAGCAGTGAGCCGGGGGAAGACTATGGCTACACCTTC; cdr3_aa: CASSEPGEDYGYTF; d_call: -; clone_size: -; v_call: TRBV10-2; j_call: TRBJ1-2; cdr3_length: 14
cdr3_nt: TGCAGTGCTAGAGATTTCTTGGGACTAGCGGGGTCAGATACGCAGTATTTT; cdr3_aa: CSARDFLGLAGSDTQYF; d_call: TRBD2; clone_size: -; v_call: TRBV20-1; j_call: TRBJ2-3; cdr3_length: 17
cdr3_nt: TGTGCCAGCAGCCCAATGGGACAGTTCTTCTCCTACGAGCAGTACTTC; cdr3_aa: CASSPMGQFFSYEQYF; d_call: TRBD1; clone_size: few; v_call: TRBV7-2; j_call: TRBJ2-7; cdr3_length: 16
cdr3_nt: TGTGCCAGCAGCTTAACGACTAGCGGCTACAATGAGCAGTTCTTC; cdr3_aa: CASSLTTSGYNEQFF; d_call: TRBD2; clone_size: -; v_call: TRBV7-2; j_call: TRBJ2-1; cdr3_length: 15
cdr3_nt: TGTGCCAGCAGCTTGGTCCCGGGACTAGCGGAAACCTATTGGCAGTATTTT; cdr3_aa: CASSLVPGLAETYWQYF; d_call: TRBD2; clone_size: -; v_call: TRBV7-2; j_call: TRBJ2-3; cdr3_length: 17
cdr3_nt: TGTGCCAGCAGCGCGTGGGACAACACAGATACGCAGTATTTT; cdr3_aa: CASSAWDNTDTQYF; d_call: -; clone_size: -; v_call: TRBV9; j_call: TRBJ2-3; cdr3_length: 14
cdr3_nt: TGTGCCATCAGTGATGATCTAAACAGGGCCAGACAGTTCTTC; cdr3_aa: CAISDDLNRARQFF; d_call: -; clone_size: many; v_call: TRBV10-3; j_call: TRBJ2-1; cdr3_length: 14
cdr3_nt: TGCAGTGCCACGTCTCCCGGGTTAGAGACTGAAGCTTTCTTT; cdr3_aa: CSATSPGLETEAFF; d_call: -; clone_size: -; v_call: TRBV20-1; j_call: TRBJ1-1; cdr3_length: 14
cdr3_nt: TGTGCCAGCAGTTTTGCGAACACCGGGGAGCTGTTTTTT; cdr3_aa: CASSFANTGELFF; d_call: -; clone_size: many; v_call: TRBV6-6; j_call: TRBJ2-2; cdr3_length: 13
cdr3_nt: TGTGCCAGCAGCGCTCGACTAGCGGGAGGTACAGATACGCAGTATTTT; cdr3_aa: CASSARLAGGTDTQYF; d_call: TRBD2; clone_size: many; v_call: TRBV9; j_call: TRBJ2-3; cdr3_length: 16
cdr3_nt: TGTGCCAGTAGTACAAAAATAGGGGGCACCGGGGAGCTGTTTTTT; cdr3_aa: CASSTKIGGTGELFF; d_call: -; clone_size: many; v_call: TRBV19; j_call: TRBJ2-2; cdr3_length: 15
cdr3_nt: TGTGCCAGCAGCAACCGGGACGTTGGTCACACCGGGGAGCTGTTTTTT; cdr3_aa: CASSNRDVGHTGELFF; d_call: -; clone_size: -; v_call: TRBV7-6; j_call: TRBJ2-2; cdr3_length: 16
cdr3_nt: TGTGCCAGCAGTCCTAGCGCAAGGAGCTCCTACAATGAGCAGTTCTTC; cdr3_aa: CASSPSARSSYNEQFF; d_call: -; clone_size: few; v_call: TRBV12-3/TRBV12-4; j_call: TRBJ2-1; cdr3_length: 16
cdr3_nt: TGTGCCAGCAGCCTTGGACGGAGCAATCAGCCCCAGCATTTT; cdr3_aa: CASSLGRSNQPQHF; d_call: -; clone_size: many; v_call: TRBV7-9; j_call: TRBJ1-5; cdr3_length: 14
cdr3_nt: TGTGCCAGCGGGTCCCGGGACAGTTCGGATACGCAGTATTTT; cdr3_aa: CASGSRDSSDTQYF; d_call: TRBD1; clone_size: once; v_call: TRBV9; j_call: TRBJ2-3; cdr3_length: 14
cdr3_nt: TGTGCCAGCAGTTTCCGAGACAGCAACACCGGGGAGCTGTTTTTT; cdr3_aa: CASSFRDSNTGELFF; d_call: -; clone_size: many; v_call: TRBV28; j_call: TRBJ2-2; cdr3_length: 15
cdr3_nt: TGCAGCGGTGTGGGGGGGGCAGGCGACTTGAACACTGAAGCTTTCTTT; cdr3_aa: CSGVGGAGDLNTEAFF; d_call: -; clone_size: few; v_call: TRBV29-1; j_call: TRBJ1-1; cdr3_length: 16
cdr3_nt: TGTGCCAGCAGCCCGGGACCCATCTTCACCTTC; cdr3_aa: CASSPGPIFTF; d_call: -; clone_size: few; v_call: TRBV9; j_call: TRBJ1-2; cdr3_length: 11
cdr3_nt: TGCAGCGTTGTTCCGGTCAAAGGGCTCGGGCAGTACTTC; cdr3_aa: CSVVPVKGLGQYF; d_call: -; clone_size: few; v_call: TRBV29-1; j_call: TRBJ2-7; cdr3_length: 13
cdr3_nt: TGTGCCAGCAGCCAAGATAGGAGGGCCCGGGATTACGAGCAGTACTTC; cdr3_aa: CASSQDRRARDYEQYF; d_call: -; clone_size: -; v_call: TRBV14; j_call: TRBJ2-7; cdr3_length: 16
cdr3_nt: TGCAGCGCCAGAGGGTACACTACCTACGAGCAGTACTTC; cdr3_aa: CSARGYTTYEQYF; d_call: -; clone_size: -; v_call: TRBV29-1; j_call: TRBJ2-7; cdr3_length: 13
cdr3_nt: TGCAGTGCAGATCCTGACAGCGCTACCCTCTATGGCTACACCTTC; cdr3_aa: CSADPDSATLYGYTF; d_call: -; clone_size: many; v_call: TRBV20-1; j_call: TRBJ1-2; cdr3_length: 15
cdr3_nt: TGCAGTGCTAGCATCGGAGAGACCCAGTACTTC; cdr3_aa: CSASIGETQYF; d_call: -; clone_size: -; v_call: TRBV20-1; j_call: TRBJ2-5; cdr3_length: 11
cdr3_nt: TGTGCCAGCAGCCTGACAAACGGGGAATACACCTTC; cdr3_aa: CASSLTNGEYTF; d_call: -; clone_size: -; v_call: TRBV11-2; j_call: TRBJ1-2; cdr3_length: 12
cdr3_nt: TGCAGCGTTGAGACAGGGGGTCGAAACTTCGGAAACACCATATATTTT; cdr3_aa: CSVETGGRNFGNTIYF; d_call: TRBD1; clone_size: many; v_call: TRBV29-1; j_call: TRBJ1-3; cdr3_length: 16
cdr3_nt: TGTGCCAGCAGTGAATATGGACACCGCTCCTACGAGCAGTACTTC; cdr3_aa: CASSEYGHRSYEQYF; d_call: -; clone_size: -; v_call: TRBV6-1; j_call: TRBJ2-7; cdr3_length: 15
cdr3_nt: TGCGCCAGCAGCCAAGATCGACAGAAACTAGACGGAGGGACCCAGTACTTC; cdr3_aa: CASSQDRQKLDGGTQYF; d_call: -; clone_size: many; v_call: TRBV4-3; j_call: TRBJ2-5; cdr3_length: 17
cdr3_nt: TGCAGTGCTAGCCCCCGCTATAGCAATCAGCCCCAGCATTTT; cdr3_aa: CSASPRYSNQPQHF; d_call: -; clone_size: few; v_call: TRBV20-1; j_call: TRBJ1-5; cdr3_length: 14
cdr3_nt: TGTGCCAGCAGTTCCCCCGAAGATATATTTGCGGGATGGGATGAGAATGAGCAGTTCTTC; cdr3_aa: CASSSPEDIFAGWDENEQFF; d_call: -; clone_size: few; v_call: TRBV7-6; j_call: TRBJ2-1; cdr3_length: 20
cdr3_nt: TGTGCCAGCAGTTACTCGATATCCTCATCCAATCAGCCCCAGCATTTT; cdr3_aa: CASSYSISSSNQPQHF; d_call: -; clone_size: few; v_call: TRBV6-5; j_call: TRBJ1-5; cdr3_length: 16
cdr3_nt: TGTGCCAGCAGCCAAGGTGGGGCCCCCACTGAAGCTTTCTTT; cdr3_aa: CASSQGGAPTEAFF; d_call: -; clone_size: few; v_call: TRBV14; j_call: TRBJ1-1; cdr3_length: 14
cdr3_nt: TGCAGTGCTAGTCTACCAGAGGGTGGGGCCTACGAGCAGTACTTC; cdr3_aa: CSASLPEGGAYEQYF; d_call: -; clone_size: -; v_call: TRBV20-1; j_call: TRBJ2-7; cdr3_length: 15
cdr3_nt: TGTGCCAGCAGTTTATATCCTAACTACGAGCAGTACTTC; cdr3_aa: CASSLYPNYEQYF; d_call: -; clone_size: few; v_call: TRBV27; j_call: TRBJ2-7; cdr3_length: 13
cdr3_nt: TGCAGTGCTGGGGGATTTAGAACTGAAGCTTTCTTT; cdr3_aa: CSAGGFRTEAFF; d_call: -; clone_size: -; v_call: TRBV20-1; j_call: TRBJ1-1; cdr3_length: 12